This T cell receptor (beta chain) originates from a study of beta chain features in type 1 diabetes (dated by TCRdb to the late 2010s). Regarding the study in general: Patients and healthy donors did not differ in mean age, gender distribution, total cell number or subset yield. Regulatory and stem cell-like memory subsets were isolated from only 8 patients and roughly 8 healthy donors, whereas naive and central memory subsets came from all 30 or so donors. A total of over 90,000,000 sorted cells were examined across all samples, and a strong correlation was observed between cell number per subset and RNA yield. In the study, TCRB repertoires of sorted circulating CD4+ T cell subsets from recently diagnosed type 1 diabetes patients were compared with those of matched healthy donors. The study at large found these results: In all four CD4+ subsets, TCRB CDR3 length was moderately but significantly shorter in type 1 diabetes patients. Naive, central memory and regulatory TCRB repertoires appeared to be more alike among patients than among healthy donors. Patients with type 1 diabetes made fewer insertions and deleted more nucleotides at VDJ recombination sites, implying thymic rearrangement abnormalities. PCR might favor shorter templates, but patient and control samples were amplified and corrected together, so any skew would affect both groups equally. Because cDNA was sequenced instead of genomic DNA, activated cells with high expression could be over-represented, although the groups did not differ in activation or CD3 levels. Because the HLA sub-analyses included only small numbers of individuals, any influence of HLA type on TCRB rearrangement was left unresolved.

All of the isolated RNA was reverse transcribed with the High Capacity cDNA Reverse Transcription Kit, so expressed TCRB transcripts were sequenced. Deep immunoSEQ sequencing was performed on naive, central memory and regulatory T cell samples, with an average of roughly 3.3 million total reads per sample. Sorted cells were lysed in RLT buffer, and RNA was extracted using DNase-treated RNeasy Micro or Mini kits according to cell number. Each cell subset was processed on its own to prevent cross-contamination, while patient and healthy donor samples were processed together. Using the immunoSEQ multiplex PCR, TCRB sequences were amplified from cDNA into 87-bp fragments spanning the CDR3 region. The amplicons were sequenced using the Illumina HiSeq platform. Concerning the study's data processing: Synthetic template baselines were used to correct PCR bias computationally, reads within Hamming distance 2 were collapsed together, and singletons that could not be merged were discarded. Reads were aligned against IMGT so that V, D and J genes, CDR3 length and insertions or deletions at six rearrangement sites could be assigned. Within each subset, clonotype counts were normalized to sorted cell number, after which true diversity and Gini coefficients were computed with the tcR R package. The overlap coefficient, calculated on TCRB nucleotide sequences, was used to quantify repertoire sharing. Here the immuneACCESS table is served through TCRdb, limited to in-frame sequences with V and J called. Missing clones are a known gap in these copies; in checked studies unresolved V genes cover under half, and the rest lacks a known reason. V and J calls and clone size are those listed in that table; D and trimming were worked out from the DNA. Across this sample there are around 150,000 clones, with 8.5% to 10% seen only once. 0.7% of the sample is held by the ten biggest clonotypes.

CDR1 SGDLS and CDR2 YYNGEE are derived from the germline V gene. The CDR3 covers 16 residues, taking in both the cysteine and the phenylalanine. Only the CDR3 portion is preserved as DNA: 48 bases, with reading frame beginning at the first base. V is trimmed back by 7 bases and J by 0 bases, and the junction contains 9 bases that no gene match accounts for. Each donor gave one peripheral blood draw, averaging approximately 110 mL, which was collected into heparinised tubes. Using a panel that included CD45RO, CCR7, CD25, CD127, CD95 and CD27, naive, central memory, regulatory and stem cell-like memory CD4+ T cells were sorted on a BD FACSAria II. A purity above 98% was achieved for all sorted populations. PBMCs were isolated right away by Lymphoprep density gradient centrifugation and were stained directly, without culture. So that batch effects would be minimized, each experiment stained and sorted samples in pairs, pairing one healthy donor with one patient.

For this clone: Its antigen target is currently unknown. No base qualities exist here, and no much larger clone lies one base off it.

The receptor was derived from a woman aged 25 to 39 with type 1 diabetes. The sequencing sample was made of central memory CD4+ T cells from blood. This receptor chain uses TRBV9 and TRBJ2-1; 8 bases in the junction line up with TRBD2. The encoded CDR3 is CASSGGTASSYNEQFF. The DNA sequence is as follows: TGTGCCAGCTCGGGAGGGACCGCCAGCTCCTACAATGAGCAGTTCTTC.